The rows below give T cell receptor beta chains drawn from one sample of a study of blood T cell repertoires in COVID-19. Repertoires were generated with immunoSEQ multiplex PCR, while TCRdb's copy carries only in-frame clones and drops some. The profile shows some 180,000 clones, over 70% of them singletons. Sequenced material: PBMCs or T cells enriched from blood (not recorded which). These receptors came from a man aged 55 to 70 who had been exposed to COVID-19. Both conserved end residues are part of each CDR3. A D gene is named only where the DNA matches it firmly. Clone size appears in some rows only: once, few, many, or a class for an expanded clone.

clone size: .; J gene: TRBJ2-7; V gene: TRBV29-1; D gene: TRBD1; CDR3 DNA: TGCAGCGCCGTCCCGGGACAGGGTGCGGAGCAGTACTTC; CDR3 protein: CSAVPGQGAEQYF
clone size: once; J gene: TRBJ2-3; V gene: TRBV29-1; D gene: .; CDR3 DNA: TGCAGCGTTGGTAATCGAGGGATAGATACGCAGTATTTT; CDR3 protein: CSVGNRGIDTQYF
clone size: .; J gene: TRBJ2-1; V gene: TRBV9; D gene: TRBD2; CDR3 DNA: TGTGCCAGCAGCGTAGTAGGCGGGGGGGACCGCAATGAGCAGTTCTTC; CDR3 protein: CASSVVGGGDRNEQFF
clone size: .; J gene: TRBJ1-5; V gene: TRBV28; D gene: .; CDR3 DNA: TGTGCCAGCACCAGACAGAGAGCATGGCCCCAGCATTTT; CDR3 protein: CASTRQRAWPQHF
clone size: .; J gene: TRBJ2-3; V gene: TRBV9; D gene: TRBD2; CDR3 DNA: TGTGCCAGCAGCGCTAAGACTAGCCGTAGCACAGATACGCAGTATTTT; CDR3 protein: CASSAKTSRSTDTQYF
clone size: .; J gene: TRBJ2-5; V gene: TRBV11-3; D gene: TRBD1; CDR3 DNA: TGTGCCAGCAGCACGTCGACAGGGCAAGAGACCCAGTACTTC; CDR3 protein: CASSTSTGQETQYF
clone size: once; J gene: TRBJ1-1; V gene: TRBV19; D gene: .; CDR3 DNA: TGTGCCAGTAGTATTCTGGGGGCAGGCGGAAGAACTGAAGCTTTCTTT; CDR3 protein: CASSILGAGGRTEAFF
clone size: .; J gene: TRBJ1-5; V gene: TRBV12-3/TRBV12-4; D gene: .; CDR3 DNA: TGTGCCAGCAGTTCCGGGAGCCAGCCCCAGCATTTT; CDR3 protein: CASSSGSQPQHF
clone size: .; J gene: TRBJ2-5; V gene: TRBV10-3; D gene: TRBD1; CDR3 DNA: TGTGCCATCAGTGAGACCGTACAGGGGGCCCAAGAGACCCAGTACTTC; CDR3 protein: CAISETVQGAQETQYF
clone size: .; J gene: TRBJ2-3; V gene: TRBV28; D gene: .; CDR3 DNA: TGTGCCAGCAGTTCCAGGGACACCTCGGGAGATACGCAGTATTTT; CDR3 protein: CASSSRDTSGDTQYF
clone size: .; J gene: TRBJ1-2; V gene: TRBV30; D gene: .; CDR3 DNA: TGTGCCTGGAGAGAGGGACACGTTACTAACTATGGCTACACCTTC; CDR3 protein: CAWREGHVTNYGYTF
clone size: .; J gene: TRBJ1-4; V gene: TRBV15; D gene: .; CDR3 DNA: TGTGCCACCAGCAGCAAGGGGAAGGGGAATGAAAAACTGTTTTTT; CDR3 protein: CATSSKGKGNEKLFF
clone size: .; J gene: TRBJ1-1; V gene: TRBV29-1; D gene: TRBD1; CDR3 DNA: TGCAGCACCCGACAGGGTGAAGCTTTCTTT; CDR3 protein: CSTRQGEAFF
clone size: .; J gene: TRBJ2-1; V gene: TRBV3-1/TRBV3-2; D gene: TRBD2; CDR3 DNA: TGTGCCAGCAGTTTCCGCGGGAGGGACATCTACAATGAGCAGTTCTTC; CDR3 protein: CASSFRGRDIYNEQFF
clone size: .; J gene: TRBJ2-1; V gene: TRBV5-1; D gene: TRBD1; CDR3 DNA: TGCGCCAGCAGTTTCAGGGGGCGCGCTAATGAGCAGTTCTTC; CDR3 protein: CASSFRGRANEQFF
clone size: few; J gene: TRBJ2-7; V gene: TRBV4-1; D gene: TRBD1; CDR3 DNA: TGCGCCAGCAGCCAACGAGAGACCGGGACAGTAAACTACGAGCAGTACTTC; CDR3 protein: CASSQRETGTVNYEQYF
clone size: .; J gene: TRBJ2-2; V gene: TRBV10-3; D gene: .; CDR3 DNA: TGTGCCATCGCGGGACGGTTCACCGGGGAGCTGTTTTTT; CDR3 protein: CAIAGRFTGELFF
clone size: .; J gene: TRBJ2-7; V gene: TRBV7-6; D gene: TRBD2; CDR3 DNA: TGTGCCAGCAGCCCGCGGATTAGCGGGAGGGCCTACGAGCAGTACTTC; CDR3 protein: CASSPRISGRAYEQYF
clone size: .; J gene: TRBJ1-1; V gene: TRBV5-1; D gene: .; CDR3 DNA: TGCGCCAGCAGCTTGGTACGGGACACTGAAGCTTTCTTT; CDR3 protein: CASSLVRDTEAFF
clone size: .; J gene: TRBJ1-5; V gene: TRBV18; D gene: .; CDR3 DNA: TGTGCCAGCTCGAAACAGGTAAACAATCAGCCCCAGCATTTT; CDR3 protein: CASSKQVNNQPQHF
clone size: .; J gene: TRBJ2-1; V gene: TRBV24-1; D gene: TRBD1; CDR3 DNA: TGTGCCACCAGTGAACGGACAGGGTCGAATGAGCAGTTCTTC; CDR3 protein: CATSERTGSNEQFF
clone size: .; J gene: TRBJ2-4; V gene: TRBV10-3; D gene: TRBD2; CDR3 DNA: TGTGCCATCAGTGTGGAACGGGAGGGCTTAGGGGCCAAAAACATTCAGTACTTC; CDR3 protein: CAISVEREGLGAKNIQYF
clone size: .; J gene: TRBJ2-7; V gene: TRBV7-6; D gene: TRBD1; CDR3 DNA: TGTGCCAGCAGCTCGTTGGGGCAGGGGGCCTACGAGCAGTACTTC; CDR3 protein: CASSSLGQGAYEQYF
clone size: few; J gene: TRBJ2-5; V gene: TRBV2; D gene: .; CDR3 DNA: TGTGCCAGCACCCCCCGTAGGGGGACAGAGACCCAGTACTTC; CDR3 protein: CASTPRRGTETQYF
clone size: .; J gene: TRBJ2-7; V gene: TRBV7-2; D gene: TRBD2; CDR3 DNA: TGTGCCAGCAGCTTAGGAAGTGCGCTAGCGGGGAGCTCCTACGAGCAGTACTTC; CDR3 protein: CASSLGSALAGSSYEQYF
clone size: .; J gene: TRBJ2-7; V gene: TRBV21-1; D gene: .; CDR3 DNA: TGTGCCGTAGCCGGGGGCTACGAGCAGTACTTC; CDR3 protein: CAVAGGYEQYF
clone size: once; J gene: TRBJ2-1; V gene: TRBV9; D gene: .; CDR3 DNA: TGTGCCAGCAGCGTAGCTACAGGGACCCAACGATTCGATGAGCAGTTCTTC; CDR3 protein: CASSVATGTQRFDEQFF
clone size: .; J gene: TRBJ2-1; V gene: TRBV7-2; D gene: .; CDR3 DNA: TGTGCCAGCAGCTTAAACCCGGGTCTCCCTCCATACAATGAGCAGTTCTTC; CDR3 protein: CASSLNPGLPPYNEQFF
clone size: .; J gene: TRBJ2-7; V gene: TRBV9; D gene: .; CDR3 DNA: TGTGCCAGCAGCGTAGACCCAGGGGTCACCTACGAGCAGTACTTC; CDR3 protein: CASSVDPGVTYEQYF
clone size: .; J gene: TRBJ1-2; V gene: TRBV24-1; D gene: TRBD1; CDR3 DNA: TGTGCCACCAGTGAACCAACAGGGGGAGAATATGGCTACACCTTC; CDR3 protein: CATSEPTGGEYGYTF
clone size: .; J gene: TRBJ2-7; V gene: TRBV6-6; D gene: TRBD2; CDR3 DNA: TGTGCCAGCAGTCTAGCGGGAGGCTCCTACGAGCAGTACTTC; CDR3 protein: CASSLAGGSYEQYF
clone size: .; J gene: TRBJ2-1; V gene: TRBV29-1; D gene: TRBD1; CDR3 DNA: TGCAGCGTCGGGGACAGGGGGCCGAATGAGCAGTTCTTC; CDR3 protein: CSVGDRGPNEQFF
clone size: once; J gene: TRBJ1-4; V gene: TRBV11-2; D gene: TRBD1; CDR3 DNA: TGTGCCAGCAGCACCCAGGGGGCGACTGAAAAACTGTTTTTT; CDR3 protein: CASSTQGATEKLFF
clone size: once; J gene: TRBJ1-2; V gene: TRBV11-2; D gene: TRBD1; CDR3 DNA: TGTGCCAGCAGCCTCACCGGGACAGGGTGGCGGTATGGCTACACCTTC; CDR3 protein: CASSLTGTGWRYGYTF
clone size: few; J gene: TRBJ2-7; V gene: TRBV5-3; D gene: .; CDR3 DNA: TGTGCCAGAAGCCTCCGGGACTCCTTCCACAAGCTGGAGTACTTC; CDR3 protein: CARSLRDSFHKLEYF
clone size: .; J gene: TRBJ1-5; V gene: TRBV6-5; D gene: TRBD1; CDR3 DNA: TGTGCCAGCAATTGGGACAGAAACAATCAGCCCCAGCATTTT; CDR3 protein: CASNWDRNNQPQHF
clone size: .; J gene: TRBJ1-2; V gene: TRBV4-2; D gene: .; CDR3 DNA: TGTGCCAGCAGCCGGGAAATGACAGACAACTATGGCTACACCTTC; CDR3 protein: CASSREMTDNYGYTF
clone size: .; J gene: TRBJ1-6; V gene: TRBV7-2; D gene: .; CDR3 DNA: TGTGCCAGCAGCTTAGCGCAGGTTTCACCCCTCCACTTT; CDR3 protein: CASSLAQVSPLHF
clone size: .; J gene: TRBJ1-2; V gene: TRBV7-9; D gene: .; CDR3 DNA: TGTGCCAGCAGCTTAGCGCTGGGCGGTCAGTTGGGAGGTGGCTACACCTTC; CDR3 protein: CASSLALGGQLGGGYTF
clone size: .; J gene: TRBJ2-5; V gene: TRBV24-1; D gene: TRBD2; CDR3 DNA: TGTGCCACCAGTGACCGCGGACTAGATGTAGACCAAGAGACCCAGTACTTC; CDR3 protein: CATSDRGLDVDQETQYF
clone size: once; J gene: TRBJ2-5; V gene: TRBV25-1; D gene: .; CDR3 DNA: TGTGCCAGCAGTGAACCCACAGGGTTACAAGAGACCCAGTACTTC; CDR3 protein: CASSEPTGLQETQYF